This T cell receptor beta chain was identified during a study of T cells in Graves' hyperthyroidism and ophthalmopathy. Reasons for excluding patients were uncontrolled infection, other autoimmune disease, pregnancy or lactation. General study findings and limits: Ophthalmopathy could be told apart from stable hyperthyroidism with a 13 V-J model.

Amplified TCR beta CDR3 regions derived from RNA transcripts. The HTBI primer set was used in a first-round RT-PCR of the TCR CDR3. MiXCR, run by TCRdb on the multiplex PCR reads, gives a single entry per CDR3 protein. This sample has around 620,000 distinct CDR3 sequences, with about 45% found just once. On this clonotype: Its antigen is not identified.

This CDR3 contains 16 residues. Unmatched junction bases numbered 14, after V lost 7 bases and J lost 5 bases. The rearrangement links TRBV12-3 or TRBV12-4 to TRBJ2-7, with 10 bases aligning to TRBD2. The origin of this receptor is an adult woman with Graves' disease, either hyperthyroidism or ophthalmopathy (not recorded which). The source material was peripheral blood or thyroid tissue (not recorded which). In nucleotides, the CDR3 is TGTGCCAGCAACTTACGACTAGCGGGTATTGATGACGAGCAGTACTTC. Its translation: CASNLRLAGIDDEQYF.